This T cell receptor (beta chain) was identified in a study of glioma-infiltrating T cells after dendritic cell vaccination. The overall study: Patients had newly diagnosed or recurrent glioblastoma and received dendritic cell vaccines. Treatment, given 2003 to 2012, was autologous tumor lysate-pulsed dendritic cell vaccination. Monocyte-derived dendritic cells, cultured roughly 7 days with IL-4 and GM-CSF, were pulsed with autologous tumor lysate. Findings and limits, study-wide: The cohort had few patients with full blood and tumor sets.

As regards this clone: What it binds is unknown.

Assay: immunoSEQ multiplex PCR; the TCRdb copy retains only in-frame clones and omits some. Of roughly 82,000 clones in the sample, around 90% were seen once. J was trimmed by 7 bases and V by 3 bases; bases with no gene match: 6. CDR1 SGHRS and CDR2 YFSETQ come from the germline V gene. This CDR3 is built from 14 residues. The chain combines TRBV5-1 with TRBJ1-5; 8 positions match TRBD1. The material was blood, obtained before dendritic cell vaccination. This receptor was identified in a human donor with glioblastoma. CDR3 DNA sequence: TGCGCCAGCAGCTGGACAGGGATAGGACAGCCCCAGCATTTT. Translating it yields CASSWTGIGQPQHF.